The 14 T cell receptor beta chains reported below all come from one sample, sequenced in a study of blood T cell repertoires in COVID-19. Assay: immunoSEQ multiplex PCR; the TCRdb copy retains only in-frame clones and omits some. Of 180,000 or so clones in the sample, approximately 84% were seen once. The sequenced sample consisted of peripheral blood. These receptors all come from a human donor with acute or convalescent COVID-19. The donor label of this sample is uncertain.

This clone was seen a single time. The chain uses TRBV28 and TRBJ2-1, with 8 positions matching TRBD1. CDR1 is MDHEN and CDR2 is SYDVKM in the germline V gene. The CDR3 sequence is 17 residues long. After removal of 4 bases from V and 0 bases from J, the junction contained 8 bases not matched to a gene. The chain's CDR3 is CASSSPGDRPSYNEQFF. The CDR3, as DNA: TGTGCCAGCAGTTCTCCCGGGGACAGGCCCTCCTACAATGAGCAGTTCTTC.

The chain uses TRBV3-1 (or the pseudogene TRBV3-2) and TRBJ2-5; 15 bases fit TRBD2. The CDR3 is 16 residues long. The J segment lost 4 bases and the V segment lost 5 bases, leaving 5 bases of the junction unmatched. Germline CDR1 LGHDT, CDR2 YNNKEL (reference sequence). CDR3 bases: TGTGCCAGCAGCTTCGGACTAGCGGGAGGGGGAGAGACCCAGTACTTC. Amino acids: CASSFGLAGGGETQYF.

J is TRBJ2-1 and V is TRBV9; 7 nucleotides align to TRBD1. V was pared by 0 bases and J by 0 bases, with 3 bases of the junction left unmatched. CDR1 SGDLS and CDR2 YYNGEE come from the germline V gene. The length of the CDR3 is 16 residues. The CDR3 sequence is CASSVATGSSYNEQFF. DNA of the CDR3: TGTGCCAGCAGCGTAGCGACAGGGAGCTCCTACAATGAGCAGTTCTTC.

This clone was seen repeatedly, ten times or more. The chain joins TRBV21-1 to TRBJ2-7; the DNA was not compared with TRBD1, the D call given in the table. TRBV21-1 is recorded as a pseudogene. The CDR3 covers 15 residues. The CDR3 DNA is TGTGCCAGCAGCAACCTAGGACAGGGGACCTACGAGCAGTACTTC. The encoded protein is CASSNLGQGTYEQYF.

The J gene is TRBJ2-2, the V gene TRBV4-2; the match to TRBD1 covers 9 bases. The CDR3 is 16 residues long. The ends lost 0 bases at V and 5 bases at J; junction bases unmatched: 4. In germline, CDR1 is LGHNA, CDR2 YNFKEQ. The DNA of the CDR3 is TGTGCCAGCAGCCAAGAGCCCGGGACAGGGACCGGGGAGCTGTTTTTT. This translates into CASSQEPGTGTGELFF.

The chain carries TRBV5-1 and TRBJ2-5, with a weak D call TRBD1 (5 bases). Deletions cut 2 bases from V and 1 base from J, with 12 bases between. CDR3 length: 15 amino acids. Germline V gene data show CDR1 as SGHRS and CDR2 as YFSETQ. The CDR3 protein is CASSFAQGTQETQYF. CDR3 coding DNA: TGCGCCAGCAGCTTTGCGCAGGGAACCCAAGAGACCCAGTACTTC.

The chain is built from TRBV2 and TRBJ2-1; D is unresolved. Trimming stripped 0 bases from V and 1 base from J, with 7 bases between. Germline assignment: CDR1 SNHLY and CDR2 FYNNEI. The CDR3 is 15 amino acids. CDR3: CASSEASPSYNEQFF. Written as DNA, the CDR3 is TGTGCCAGCAGTGAAGCTAGCCCTTCCTACAATGAGCAGTTCTTC.

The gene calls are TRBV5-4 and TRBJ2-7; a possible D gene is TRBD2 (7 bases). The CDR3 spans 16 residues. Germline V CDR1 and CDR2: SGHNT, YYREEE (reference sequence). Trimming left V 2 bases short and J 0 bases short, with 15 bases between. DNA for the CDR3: TGTGCCAGCAGCTTAAACGGGGGCGGGAGCTCCTACGAGCAGTACTTC. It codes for CASSLNGGGSSYEQYF.

This CDR3 reads CASGFWSLSSGANVLTF. The CDR3 region has the DNA TGTGCTAGTGGTTTTTGGTCTCTCAGCTCTGGGGCCAACGTCCTGACTTTC. The chain has TRBV12-5 and TRBJ2-6; D gene ambiguous. The length of the CDR3 is 17 residues. CDR1 is LGHNT and CDR2 is FRNRAP in the germline V gene. Trimming removed 3 bases at V and 0 bases at J, with 12 bases between.

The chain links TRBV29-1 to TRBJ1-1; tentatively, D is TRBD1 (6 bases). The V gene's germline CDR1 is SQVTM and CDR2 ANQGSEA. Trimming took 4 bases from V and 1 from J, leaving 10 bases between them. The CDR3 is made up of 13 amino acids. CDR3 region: CSVAGGRNTEAFF. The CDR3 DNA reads TGCAGCGTTGCGGGGGGGCGGAACACTGAAGCTTTCTTT.

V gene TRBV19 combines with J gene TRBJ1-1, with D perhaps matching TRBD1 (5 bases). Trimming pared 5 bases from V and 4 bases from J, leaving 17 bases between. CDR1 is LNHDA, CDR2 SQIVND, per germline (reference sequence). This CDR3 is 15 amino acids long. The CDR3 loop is CASSPGTSGLTEAFF. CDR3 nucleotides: TGTGCCAGTAGTCCTGGGACTTCAGGGCTCACTGAAGCTTTCTTT.

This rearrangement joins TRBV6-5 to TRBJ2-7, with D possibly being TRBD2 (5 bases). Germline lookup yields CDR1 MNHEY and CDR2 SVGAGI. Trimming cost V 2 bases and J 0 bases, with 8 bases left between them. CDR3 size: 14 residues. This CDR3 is CASSYLGVSYEQYF. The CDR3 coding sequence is TGTGCCAGCAGTTACCTGGGAGTCTCCTACGAGCAGTACTTC.

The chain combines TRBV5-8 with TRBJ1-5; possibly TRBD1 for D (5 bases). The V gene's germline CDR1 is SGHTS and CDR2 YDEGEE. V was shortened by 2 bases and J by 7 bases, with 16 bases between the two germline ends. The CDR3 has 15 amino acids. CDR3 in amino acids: CASSFMALGGQPQHF. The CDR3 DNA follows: TGTGCCAGCAGCTTCATGGCGTTGGGGGGACAGCCCCAGCATTTT.

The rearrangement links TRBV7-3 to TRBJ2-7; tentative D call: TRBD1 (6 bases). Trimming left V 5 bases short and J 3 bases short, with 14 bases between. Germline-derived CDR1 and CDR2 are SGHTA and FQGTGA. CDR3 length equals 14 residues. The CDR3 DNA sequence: TGTGCCAGCAGCCCTACCGGGACAATCTACGAGCAGTACTTC. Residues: CASSPTGTIYEQYF. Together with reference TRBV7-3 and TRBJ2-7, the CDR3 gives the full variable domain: GAGVSQTPSNKVTEKGKYVELRCDPISGHTALYWYRQSLGQGPEFLIYFQGTGAADDSGLPNDRFFAVRPEGSVSTLKIQRTERGDSAVYLCASSPTGTIYEQYFGPGTRLTVT.